This TCR beta chain was retrieved from a study of CD8+ T cells in alopecia areata. Regarding the study as a whole: Among the top 100, expanded CD8+ clones were significantly decreased by tofacitinib, as was scalp clonality.

Treatment in this sample: oral pan-JAK inhibitor, 5-10 mg twice daily. Note on this clone: Antigen unknown.

The authors extracted RNA and reverse transcribed it into cDNA as the sequencing template. Profiled with immunoSEQ multiplex PCR; TCRdb holds only in-frame clones, not every one. This sample has around 270,000 clones, with 55% to 70% found just once. The CDR3 runs to 13 residues. V was trimmed by 0 bases and J by 1 base, leaving 6 bases between them. Per germline, CDR1 SQVTM and CDR2 ANQGSEA. The specimen was CD4+ T cells sorted from blood, collected at week 24, from a patient treated with tofacitinib. V is TRBV29-1 and J is TRBJ1-1; D is possibly TRBD1 (5 bases). The receptor comes from a human donor with alopecia areata. CDR3 sequence (DNA): TGCAGCGTTGAAGAGAGGGGGAACACTGAAGCTTTCTTT. Amino acids: CSVEERGNTEAFF.